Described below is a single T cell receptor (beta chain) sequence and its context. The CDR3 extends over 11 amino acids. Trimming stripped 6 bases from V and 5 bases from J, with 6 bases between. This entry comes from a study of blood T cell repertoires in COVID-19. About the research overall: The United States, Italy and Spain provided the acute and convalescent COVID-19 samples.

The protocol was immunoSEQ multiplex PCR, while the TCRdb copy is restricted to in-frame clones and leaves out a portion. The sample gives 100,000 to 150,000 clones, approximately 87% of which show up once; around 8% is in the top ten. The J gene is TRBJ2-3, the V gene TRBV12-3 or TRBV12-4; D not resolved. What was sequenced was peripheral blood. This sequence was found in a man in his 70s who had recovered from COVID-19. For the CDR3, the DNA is TGTGCCAGCAGCTATTTAGATACGCAGTATTTT. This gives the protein CASSYLDTQYF.